These 15 T cell receptor beta chains came from one sample sequenced in a study of T cells in women clearing cervical HPV infection. TCRdb keeps only in-frame clones here, not all; method: immunoSEQ multiplex PCR. The ten top clones account for approximately 0.98%, within a sample of 45,000 to 55,000 clones. Sequenced input: blood buffy coat. The origin of the receptors is a woman between 18 and 75 years old with a cervical HPV16 infection that either progressed to CIN3+ or cleared (not recorded which).

Incomplete CDR3 DNA: TGCGCCAGCAGCTTCCAAGGCAGAGGTATGAACACTGAA. It translates to CASSFQGRGMNTE. The complete CDR3 reads CASSFQGRGMNTEAFF. V usage is TRBV5-1 and J usage is TRBJ1-1; no definite D call. The CDR3 goes on 3 residues after the read ends, and that part is filled in from the germline J gene. In germline, CDR1 is SGHRS, CDR2 YFSETQ. The CDR3 consists of 16 residues. The V end lost 2 bases, the J end lost 0 bases, and 14 bases lay between the germline ends.

For this clone: From the germline J gene comes the end of the CDR3, since the read stops 3 residues before it. This sequence joins TRBV6-2 or TRBV6-3 and TRBJ2-7; maybe TRBD2 (6 bases). There are 13 residues in the CDR3. CDR1 is MNHEY and CDR2 is SVGEGT in the germline V gene. V lost 8 bases, J lost 2 bases, and 13 bases lay in between. The CDR3 DNA, read in part, is TGTGCCAGCCGGGACTTTAGTCCCTACGAG. As protein: CASRDFSPYE. The CDR3, in full, reads CASRDFSPYEQYF.

Worth noting for this clone: One end of the junction does not line up with germline, which may come from a read error. The CDR3 extends 3 residues past the end of the read, so its final part is completed from the germline J gene. The chain joins TRBV18 to TRBJ1-1; the match to TRBD1 covers 9 bases. Germline CDR1 reads KGHSH; CDR2 reads LQKENI. This CDR3 is 16 amino acids long. CDR3 bases read: TGTGCCTGCTCCCTTAGGACAGGGGCAGGGAACACTGAA. Translating gives CACSLRTGAGNTE. The entire CDR3 protein is CACSLRTGAGNTEAFF.

Comment on this clone: The CDR3 end falls 3 residues outside the read, so it is completed with the germline J gene. The chain recombines TRBV9 with TRBJ2-3, with D unclear. The CDR3 extends over 16 amino acids. Between the trimmed V and J ends, which lost 0 bases and 0 bases, there was a span of 11 bases. Germline CDR1 is SGDLS and CDR2 is YYNGEE. The DNA read from the CDR3 is TGTGCCAGCAGCGTAGAAGCGTTAGCTAGCACAGATACG. Translating it yields CASSVEALASTDT. The entire CDR3 protein is CASSVEALASTDTQYF.

About this clone itself: The CDR3 extends 3 residues past the end of the read, so its final part is completed from the germline J gene. The chain joins TRBV20-1 to TRBJ2-2; a weak D match, TRBD1 (5 bases). Germline loops: CDR1 DFQATT, CDR2 SNEGSKA (reference sequence). V lost 2 bases to trimming and J lost 2 bases, with 15 bases between them. The length of the CDR3 is 16 residues. The CDR3 DNA, read in part, is TGCAGTGCTAGACCCCTAATAGGGGAAAACACCGGGGAG. Protein product: CSARPLIGENTGE. The complete CDR3 reads CSARPLIGENTGELFF.

In regard to this clone: The CDR3 end lies 3 residues beyond the end of the read and is filled in from the germline J gene. The chain joins TRBV7-9 to TRBJ2-3; no reliable D call. The germline V gene has CDR1 SEHNR and CDR2 FQNEAQ (reference sequence). The CDR3 loop spans 12 amino acids. The V end lost 1 base, the J end lost 5 bases, and 4 bases lay between the germline ends. The CDR3 DNA, read in part, is TGTGCCAGCAGCTTAGGGCTAGATACG. This encodes CASSLGLDT. The entire CDR3 is CASSLGLDTQYF.

A word on this clone: The read ends 3 residues shy of where the CDR3 ends; the end is completed using the germline J gene. This chain connects TRBV7-3 to TRBJ2-3; 7 positions match TRBD1. Per the germline V gene, CDR1 is SGHTA and CDR2 is FQGTGA. CDR3 length equals 13 residues. CDR3 in amino acids: CASSQGQTLAQYF. The CDR3 DNA, read in part, is TGTGCCAGCAGCCAGGGACAGACTTTGGCG.

Incomplete CDR3 DNA: TGTGCCAGCAGCTTACGGGGGGAG. It codes for CASSLRGE. The whole CDR3 protein is CASSLRGELFF. The gene calls are TRBV7-6 and TRBJ2-2; D is unclear. The read is 3 residues too short to cover the CDR3 end, so that end is filled in from the germline J gene. The CDR3 has 11 amino acids. The germline V gene encodes CDR1 SGHVS and CDR2 FNYEAQ. The V end was cut by 2 bases, the J end by 8 bases, with 3 bases between.

Comments on this clone: The read ends 3 residues shy of where the CDR3 ends; the end is completed using the germline J gene. The chain links TRBV7-9 to TRBJ2-3; 9 bases align to TRBD2. The CDR3 has 15 amino acids. Germline lookup yields CDR1 SEHNR and CDR2 FQNEAQ (reference sequence). Unmatched junction bases numbered 0, after V lost 2 bases and J lost 0 bases. Here the CDR3 reads CASSLTSGSTDTQYF. The covered CDR3 bases are TGTGCCAGCAGCTTAACTAGCGGGAGCACAGATACG. Drawing the rest from reference TRBV7-9 and TRBJ2-3, the complete variable domain is DTGVSQNPRHKITKRGQNVTFRCDPISEHNRLYWYRQTLGQGPEFLTYFQNEAQLEKSRLLSDRFSAERPKGSFSTLEIQRTEQGDSAMYLCASSLTSGSTDTQYFGPGTRLTVL.

With regard to this clone: From the germline J gene comes the end of the CDR3, since the read stops 3 residues before it. The chain recombines TRBV18 with TRBJ1-3, with D uncertain. This CDR3 comprises 15 residues. V was cut by 1 base and J by 4 bases, with 11 bases left in between. Germline CDR1 and CDR2: KGHSH and LQKENI. CDR3 loop: CASSPRQAEGNTIYF. CDR3 DNA, as far as it was read: TGTGCCAGCTCACCACGTCAAGCCGAGGGAAACACC.

With respect to this clone: One end of the junction is discordant with germline, which a read error may explain. The read ends 3 residues before the CDR3 terminus; that terminus is restored from the germline J gene. This sample includes further DNA sequences coding for the same CDR3. The chain recombines TRBV7-6 with TRBJ1-3; 9 bases map to TRBD1. This CDR3 comprises 15 residues. Germline CDR1 reads SGHVS; CDR2 reads FNYEAQ. The sequenced CDR3 bases are TGTGCCAGCAGCAAAACAGGGGGCTACGGAAACACA. Translating it yields CASSKTGGYGNT. The entire CDR3 is CASSKTGGYGNTIYF.

As to this clone: The CDR3 end falls 3 residues outside the read, so it is completed with the germline J gene. The chain combines TRBV11-1 with TRBJ2-1; D not certain. The CDR3 contains 12 residues. Germline CDR1 reads SGHAT; CDR2 reads FQDESV (reference sequence). V was clipped by 4 bases and J by 6 bases, with 7 bases between them. The part of the CDR3 DNA that was read is TGTGCCAGCAGCTCCCCCGGCAATGAG. Protein sequence: CASSSPGNE. The complete CDR3 reads CASSSPGNEQFF.

The CDR3 loop reads CASSLYRDSYDYTF. CDR3 DNA, as far as it was read: TGTGCCAGCAGCTTATACAGGGATTCCTACGAC. This chain connects TRBV7-9 to TRBJ1-2; perhaps TRBD1 as D (6 bases). Coverage ceases 3 residues before the CDR3 finishes, and the germline J gene fills in the end. The CDR3 has 14 residues. In germline, CDR1 is SEHNR, CDR2 FQNEAQ (reference sequence).

Points on this clone: The read falls 3 residues short of the CDR3 end, and the missing part is taken from the germline J gene. This rearrangement joins TRBV5-6 to TRBJ1-6; maybe TRBD1 (5 bases). CDR3 length: 13 amino acids. CDR1 and CDR2 (germline): SGHDT, YYEEEE. The CDR3 spells CASSFRELGPLHF. CDR3 DNA (partial): TGTGCCAGCAGCTTCAGGGAATTGGGCCCC.

As to this clone: Read sequence stops 3 residues before the CDR3 end, and the germline J gene provides the missing end. The J gene is TRBJ2-2, the V gene TRBV19, with a possible D match to TRBD1 (6 bases). The V gene's germline CDR1 is LNHDA and CDR2 SQIVND (reference sequence). The CDR3 extends over 15 amino acids. The V gene lost 3 bases and the J gene lost 6 bases, with 14 bases spanning the gap. The part of the CDR3 DNA that was read is TGTGCCAGTAGTATCAGGGGTATTGGGCCCGGGGAG. This translates into CASSIRGIGPGE. The entire CDR3 is CASSIRGIGPGELFF.